The following is a TCR beta chain sequence with its context. Its matching antigen is unknown. These data belong to a study of spatial heterogeneity in lung cancer. One entry per CDR3 protein results from TCRdb running MiXCR on the 5' RACE reads. The sample lists approximately 92,000 distinct CDR3 sequences; about 12% were seen once. Germline CDR1 is MGHRA and CDR2 is YSYEKL. The CDR3 sequence is 13 residues long. The germline V and J ends were trimmed by 3 bases and 3 bases, with 9 bases remaining between them. General study points: Ubiquitous expanded tumor TCRs were seen in blood more at resection than at follow-up.

Time point defined: sample taken at primary tumor resection. Whole RNA from tumor, nontumor lung or frozen PBMC was sequenced unsorted. The source material was PBMCs, sampled at surgery. The TCR sequence derives from a male donor with early-stage non-small cell lung cancer. The chain is built from TRBV4-1 and TRBJ2-7; D is undetermined. The CDR3 nucleotides are TGCGCCAGCAGCCAGGGTCTCGTCTACGAGCAGTACTTC. Translated, it gives CASSQGLVYEQYF.